A single sample gave rise to the 32 T cell receptor beta chains below, sequenced in a study of cytomegalovirus exposure and HLA in healthy donors. PCR involved 60 Vbeta and 13 Jbeta primers. Sequencing used immunoSEQ multiplex PCR; TCRdb keeps in-frame clones, though not all of them. The data hold roughly 200,000 clones, with around 77% observed a single time. Sequencing was performed on PBMCs. These receptors were collected from a man aged 55-75 years in good health and CMV-seronegative.

This clone was seen more than once but under ten times. The V gene is TRBV13, the J gene TRBJ1-1, with 8 bases that match TRBD1. V was pared by 5 bases and J by 4 bases, with 12 bases of the junction left unmatched. Germline lookup yields CDR1 PRHDT and CDR2 FYEKMQ (reference sequence). The CDR3 consists of 16 residues. The CDR3 DNA reads TGTGCCAGCAGCCGAATGACAGGGGAGGGTAGCACTGAAGCTTTCTTT. Amino acids: CASSRMTGEGSTEAFF.

This clone was seen a handful of times. This chain links TRBV9 with TRBJ2-2; D perhaps matches TRBD2 (5 bases). This CDR3 has 16 residues. CDR1 and CDR2 from the germline V gene are SGDLS and YYNGEE. V shed 0 bases and J shed 1 base, with 10 bases lying between them. The CDR3: CASSVGLALNTGELFF. CDR3 DNA: TGTGCCAGCAGCGTAGGGCTAGCCCTGAACACCGGGGAGCTGTTTTTT. The full variable domain, rest sourced from reference TRBV9 and TRBJ2-2, is DSGVTQTPKHLITATGQRVTLRCSPRSGDLSVYWYQQSLDQGLQFLIQYYNGEERAKGNILERFSAQQFPDLHSELNLSSLELGDSALYFCASSVGLALNTGELFFGEGSRLTVL.

CDR3 bases: TGTGCCAGTAGTCCGCGACAGGGACGAGCTGAAGCTTTCTTT. Its protein product is CASSPRQGRAEAFF. The chain links TRBV19 to TRBJ1-1; 7 bases are a match to TRBD1. Germline values: CDR1 LNHDA, CDR2 SQIVND (reference sequence). The trim removed 5 bases at V and 6 bases at J, leaving 9 bases unmatched. The CDR3 spans 14 residues. Based on the CDR3 plus reference TRBV19 and TRBJ1-1, the full variable domain is DGGITQSPKYLFRKEGQNVTLSCEQNLNHDAMYWYRQDPGQGLRLIYYSQIVNDFQKGDIAEGYSVSREKKESFPLTVTSAQKNPTAFYLCASSPRQGRAEAFFGQGTRLTVV.

This sequence joins TRBV2 and TRBJ2-3; the match to TRBD2 covers 9 bases. The V segment lost 4 bases and the J segment 7 bases; nucleotides outside the gene matches: 9. CDR3 length equals 15 residues. Germline values: CDR1 SNHLY, CDR2 FYNNEI. The CDR3 bases are TGTGCCAGCAGTGTAGGACTAGCGAGGACTAATACGCAGTATTTT. It translates to CASSVGLARTNTQYF.

The chain combines TRBV18 with TRBJ1-2; D is perhaps TRBD1 (5 bases). The CDR3 covers 13 residues. V was cut by 2 bases and J by 6 bases, with 10 bases left in between. In germline, CDR1 is KGHSH, CDR2 LQKENI. This CDR3 is CASSPKTGDGYTF. CDR3 sequence (DNA): TGTGCCAGCTCACCAAAAACAGGAGATGGCTACACCTTC.

The chain has TRBV19 and TRBJ1-4; 10 bases are shared with TRBD1. CDR1 is LNHDA, CDR2 SQIVND, per germline (reference sequence). CDR3 length: 15 amino acids. J lost 7 bases, V lost 4 bases, and 6 bases had no gene match. The DNA of the CDR3 is TGTGCCAGTAGTAACCGGGACAGGGGTAGTGAAAAACTGTTTTTT. This sequence encodes CASSNRDRGSEKLFF.

The V and J genes are TRBV5-1 and TRBJ1-1; 9 bases align to TRBD1. Germline V gene sequence: CDR1 SGHRS, CDR2 YFSETQ. V trimming: 2 bases; J trimming: 1 base; junction bases outside the gene matches: 6. The CDR3 length is 16 residues. Here the CDR3 DNA reads TGCGCCAGCAGCTTCGGCACAGGGGGCAGGAACACTGAAGCTTTCTTT. This encodes CASSFGTGGRNTEAFF.

This clone was seen more than once but under ten times. The V gene is TRBV27, the J gene TRBJ2-7; D not resolved. Germline V gene data show CDR1 as MNHEY and CDR2 as SMNVEV (reference sequence). Trimming took off 5 bases at V and 12 bases at J, with 20 bases between the two ends. There are 13 residues in the CDR3. DNA for the CDR3: TGTGCCAGCAGTCCCTCGACGACGGCTACGGGGTACTTC. Its translation: CASSPSTTATGYF.

This clone has just a few counts. The rearrangement links TRBV2 to TRBJ2-2, with a weak D call TRBD2 (7 bases). With 9 bases removed from V and 5 bases from J, the gap between germline ends came to 16 bases. Germline assignment: CDR1 SNHLY and CDR2 FYNNEI. The length of the CDR3 is 14 residues. The CDR3 DNA sequence: TGTGCCAGGGGGGGGGCAGGGAGGACCGGGGAGCTGTTTTTT. Protein sequence: CARGGAGRTGELFF.

For the CDR3, the DNA is TGTGCCAGTAGTATGGGGGCTAAAGAGACCCAGTACTTC. Residues: CASSMGAKETQYF. V usage is TRBV19 and J usage is TRBJ2-5, with D possibly being TRBD1 (6 bases). The V gene lost 3 bases and the J gene lost 3 bases, with 8 bases spanning the gap. Germline V gene data show CDR1 as LNHDA and CDR2 as SQIVND (reference sequence). The CDR3 is 13 amino acids.

The J gene is TRBJ2-1, the V gene TRBV5-1; 9 bases are a match to TRBD2. The length of the CDR3 is 18 residues. From germline, CDR1 is SGHRS and CDR2 YFSETQ. J gave up 0 bases and V 2 bases, and 9 bases lay outside the gene matches. This CDR3 reads CASSLQASGMSSYNEQFF. In DNA form, the CDR3 reads TGCGCCAGCAGCTTACAGGCTAGCGGGATGAGCTCCTACAATGAGCAGTTCTTC.

The chain carries TRBV5-5 and TRBJ2-5; maybe TRBD2 (6 bases). Germline V gene lookup returns CDR1 SGHKS and CDR2 YYEKEE (reference sequence). The CDR3 is made up of 13 amino acids. Trimming took 1 base from V and 5 from J, leaving 9 bases between them. The CDR3: CASSLLASETQYF. The CDR3 DNA is TGTGCCAGCAGCTTGCTAGCGTCCGAGACCCAGTACTTC.

For this clone: The junction shows a germline mismatch at one end, possibly a read error. V gene TRBV29-1 combines with J gene TRBJ2-1, with TRBD2 matching 12 bases. The germline V gene encodes CDR1 SQVTM and CDR2 ANQGSEA. The CDR3 extends over 14 amino acids. The chain's CDR3 is CSVEGLAGQGEQFF. In DNA form, the CDR3 reads TGCAGCGTGGAAGGACTAGCGGGACAAGGGGAGCAGTTCTTC.

In DNA, the CDR3 is TGTGCCAGCAGCGTAGCTCCCGGTGATACGCAGTATTTT. Residues: CASSVAPGDTQYF. The chain uses TRBV9 and TRBJ2-3, with D unresolved. The CDR3 runs 13 residues. From germline, CDR1 is SGDLS and CDR2 YYNGEE. The ends were cut back, 0 bases at V and 6 bases at J, with 8 bases in the middle. Full variable domain (remainder filled in from reference TRBV9 and TRBJ2-3): DSGVTQTPKHLITATGQRVTLRCSPRSGDLSVYWYQQSLDQGLQFLIQYYNGEERAKGNILERFSAQQFPDLHSELNLSSLELGDSALYFCASSVAPGDTQYFGPGTRLTVL.

The rearrangement links TRBV5-1 to TRBJ2-3; the match to TRBD1 covers 8 bases. The CDR3 contains 16 residues. V lost 3 bases to trimming and J lost 0 bases; unmatched junction nucleotides: 6. CDR1 SGHRS and CDR2 YFSETQ come from the germline V gene. Here the CDR3 reads CASSSGQGESTDTQYF. The CDR3 DNA is TGCGCCAGCAGCTCTGGACAGGGAGAAAGCACAGATACGCAGTATTTT.

The genes are TRBV2 and TRBJ2-3; D gene uncertain. V lost 5 bases to trimming and J lost 0 bases, with 9 bases between them. Looked up from germline, CDR1 is SNHLY and CDR2 is FYNNEI. This CDR3 is 14 amino acids long. CDR3 loop: CASSLYGSTDTQYF. For the CDR3, the DNA is TGTGCCAGCAGTCTCTACGGTAGCACAGATACGCAGTATTTT.

The J gene is TRBJ2-3, the V gene TRBV5-4; D remains ambiguous. The CDR3 has 15 residues. V was cut by 0 bases and J by 2 bases, with 10 bases left in between. CDR1 and CDR2 (germline): SGHNT, YYREEE (reference sequence). CDR3 region: CASSLVGRFTDTQYF. The CDR3 DNA is TGTGCCAGCAGCTTGGTGGGCCGTTTCACAGATACGCAGTATTTT.

The chain carries TRBV6-1 and TRBJ1-2; 9 nucleotides align to TRBD1. CDR3 length: 15 amino acids. The V gene's germline CDR1 is MNHNS and CDR2 SASEGT. Trimming cost V 2 bases and J 2 bases; bases outside gene matches: 3. The CDR3 reads CASSEQGTGNYGYTF. In DNA form, the CDR3 reads TGTGCCAGCAGTGAACAGGGGACAGGGAACTATGGCTACACCTTC.

The chain has TRBV29-1 and TRBJ1-1; possibly TRBD1 for D (5 bases). Trimming cost V 4 bases and J 3 bases, with 15 bases left between them. There are 14 residues in the CDR3. CDR1 SQVTM and CDR2 ANQGSEA come from the germline V gene. Written as DNA, the CDR3 is TGCAGCGTTGCCTCAGGGTTTTTGGACACTGAAGCTTTCTTT. It translates to CSVASGFLDTEAFF.

The chain carries TRBV28 and TRBJ2-1; D uncertain. V was cut by 7 bases and J by 0 bases, with 13 bases left in between. The V gene's germline CDR1 is MDHEN and CDR2 SYDVKM. CDR3 size: 15 residues. CDR3 DNA: TGTGCCAGCACCTATGACTCACGCTCCTACAATGAGCAGTTCTTC. It codes for CASTYDSRSYNEQFF.

The chain joins TRBV27 to TRBJ2-2; D is perhaps TRBD2 (5 bases). This CDR3 has 14 residues. The V end lost 7 bases, the J end lost 4 bases, and 13 bases lay between the germline ends. Germline V gene sequence: CDR1 MNHEY, CDR2 SMNVEV (reference sequence). CDR3 in amino acids: CASTIRGITGELFF. Here the CDR3 DNA reads TGTGCCAGCACCATACGGGGAATCACCGGGGAGCTGTTTTTT.

Regarding this clone: At one end, the junction sequence differs from germline, possibly due to a read error. The chain employs TRBV18 and TRBJ2-6; D is uncertain. CDR1 and CDR2 from the germline V gene are KGHSH and LQKENI. This CDR3 region has 15 residues. Here the CDR3 reads CASSPQSSGANVLTF. The CDR3, as DNA: TGTGCCAGCTCCCCACAGAGCTCTGGGGCCAACGTCCTGACTTTC.

Turning to this clone: At one boundary the junction diverges from the germline segment, which might be a read error. The V call is TRBV7-8, the J call TRBJ1-5; the D gene is possibly TRBD1 (5 bases). The germline CDR1 and CDR2 sequences are SGHVS and FQNEAQ. CDR3 length: 16 residues. The CDR3 DNA follows: TGTGCCAGCAGCTTAGGCCAGGGTGGCCCTTTTCAGCCCCAGAATTTT. Its protein is CASSLGQGGPFQPQNF.

The rearrangement uses TRBV5-1 and TRBJ1-1; no firm D call. The CDR3 contains 14 residues. CDR1 SGHRS and CDR2 YFSETQ come from the germline V gene. Deletions cut 2 bases from V and 0 bases from J, with 8 bases between. The CDR3 DNA reads as TGCGCCAGCAGCTTAACAGCAATGAACACTGAAGCTTTCTTT. Its translation: CASSLTAMNTEAFF.

The chain employs TRBV30 and TRBJ1-2, with 7 bases matching TRBD1. Germline V gene sequence: CDR1 GTSNPN, CDR2 SVGIG (reference sequence). The CDR3 is 16 amino acids. V shed 3 bases and J 5 bases; nucleotides not matched to a gene: 15. CDR3 DNA: TGTGCCTGGAGGGGCGCAGGGGGAGGAGCGGAGTATGGCTACACCTTC. It yields the protein CAWRGAGGGAEYGYTF.

A note on this clone: Other DNA sequences from this sample encode an identical CDR3 as well. J is TRBJ2-3 and V is TRBV5-4; maybe TRBD2 (5 bases). The germline V and J ends were trimmed by 4 bases and 3 bases, with 9 bases remaining between them. Germline CDR1 and CDR2: SGHNT and YYREEE (reference sequence). The CDR3 is made up of 13 amino acids. The CDR3 sequence is CASSPTGTDTQYF. The CDR3 DNA sequence: TGTGCCAGCAGCCCCACGGGGACAGATACGCAGTATTTT. Using reference TRBV5-4 and TRBJ2-3 for the parts outside the CDR3, the full variable domain is ETGVTQSPTHLIKTRGQQVTLRCSSQSGHNTVSWYQQALGQGPQFIFQYYREEENGRGNFPPRFSGLQFPNYSSELNVNALELDDSALYLCASSPTGTDTQYFGPGTRLTVL.

The J gene is TRBJ1-2, the V gene TRBV10-3, with D unresolved. The V gene lost 6 bases and the J gene lost 4 bases, with 12 bases spanning the gap. Germline CDR1 and CDR2: ENHRY and SYGVKD. The CDR3 sequence is 13 residues long. The CDR3 here is CAISDQVSYGYTF. The CDR3, as DNA: TGTGCCATCAGCGACCAGGTCAGCTATGGCTACACCTTC.

The V gene is TRBV27, the J gene TRBJ2-7; D not certain. With 6 bases removed from V and 3 bases from J, the gap between germline ends came to 15 bases. CDR3 length: 14 residues. The germline CDR1 and CDR2 sequences are MNHEY and SMNVEV (reference sequence). The CDR3 loop reads CASRPRLEVYEQYF. The CDR3 nucleotides read TGTGCCAGCAGACCCCGGCTAGAGGTCTACGAGCAGTACTTC.

The sample holds one count of this clone. The chain employs TRBV19 and TRBJ1-5; D gene unclear. V gave up 3 bases and J gave up 3 bases, with 12 bases separating them. This CDR3 is built from 15 residues. The V gene's germline CDR1 is LNHDA and CDR2 SQIVND (reference sequence). CDR3 loop: CASSIVAGTNQPQHF. CDR3 coding DNA: TGTGCCAGTAGTATCGTGGCAGGAACCAATCAGCCCCAGCATTTT.

This chain links TRBV19 with TRBJ2-1, with 12 bases lining up with TRBD2. Trimming removed 6 bases from V and 5 bases from J; junction bases left unmatched: 5. CDR1 is LNHDA and CDR2 is SQIVND in the germline V gene (reference sequence). The CDR3 spans 15 residues. The CDR3: CASSHLAGGNNEQFF. DNA of the CDR3: TGTGCCAGTAGCCATCTAGCGGGAGGGAACAATGAGCAGTTCTTC. Drawing the rest from reference TRBV19 and TRBJ2-1, the complete variable domain is DGGITQSPKYLFRKEGQNVTLSCEQNLNHDAMYWYRQDPGQGLRLIYYSQIVNDFQKGDIAEGYSVSREKKESFPLTVTSAQKNPTAFYLCASSHLAGGNNEQFFGPGTRLTVL.

The chain recombines TRBV29-1 with TRBJ1-1; 7 bases fit TRBD1. Germline CDR1 SQVTM, CDR2 ANQGSEA. Trimming removed 5 bases from V and 0 bases from J; junction bases left unmatched: 9. The CDR3 covers 15 residues. CDR3 DNA sequence: TGCAGCGTTTTCCCCCGACAGGGACTGAACACTGAAGCTTTCTTT. It yields the protein CSVFPRQGLNTEAFF.

This clone was picked up a small number of times. The chain combines TRBV7-9 with TRBJ1-2; maybe TRBD1 (5 bases). In germline, CDR1 is SEHNR, CDR2 FQNEAQ (reference sequence). V was trimmed by 0 bases and J by 4 bases, leaving 9 bases between them. The CDR3 totals 14 residues. CDR3 protein: CASSLAPGRYGYTF. In nucleotides, the CDR3 is TGTGCCAGCAGCTTAGCCCCAGGGCGCTATGGCTACACCTTC.